This TCR beta chain was recorded in a study of molecular identifiers for immune sequencing clone quantification. Study information: In replicates, RNA from about 20,000 or 100,000 naive CD8 cells was split five ways, four sequenced. Study results and caveats: Spiked TCR RNA from one Jurkat cell reportedly showed up when mixed among 1 million or so naive cells.

This clonotype came up once. Its antigen is not identified. Between about 18,000 and 1,000,000 sorted cells, with 10%, 30% or 50% RNA, yielded naive CD8 libraries. When naive CD8 T cells were sorted, they were gated as CD8+CD4-CCR7+CD45RA+. TCRdb ran MiXCR on the PCR reads and lists one entry per CDR3 protein. Of some 41,000 distinct CDR3 sequences listed, approximately 24% were seen once; the top ten hold 0.98%. Trimming stripped 6 bases from V and 9 bases from J, with 20 bases between. This CDR3 has 13 residues. CDR1 and CDR2 (germline): DFQATT, SNEGSKA (reference sequence). The rearrangement joins TRBV20-1 to TRBJ2-5; D uncertain. Sequenced: naive CD8+ T cells from blood, with Jurkat cell RNA spiked in. The subset is: FACS-sorted CD8+CD4-CCR7+CD45RA+ naive T cells. This clonotype originated in a human donor in good health. Some libraries in this study had Jurkat cell RNA spiked in. The CDR3 sequence: CSAHPPLQAPQYF. The CDR3 region has the DNA TGCAGTGCCCACCCCCCGCTTCAAGCGCCCCAGTACTTC.